Following are 14 T cell receptor beta chains from one sample sequenced in a study of human T cells and chemical hapten exposure. TCRdb reanalysed the RACE reads using MiXCR and keeps one entry per CDR3 protein. The sample includes just over 350,000 distinct CDR3 sequences, about 6% seen only once; the top ten take less than 6.5%. Time point defined: patch test 2, 6 weeks after DPC sensitization. Stated treatment: therapeutic diphenylcyclopropenone sensitization with weekly scalp DPC. The material was whole blood, obtained in connection with sensitization to the hapten diphenylcyclopropenone (DPC). The receptors here all came from a woman aged 18 to 35 with alopecia areata. Some clones in this sample may be carry-over from other donors' samples.

The V call is TRBV20-1, the J call TRBJ1-6, with 7 bases aligning to TRBD1. The CDR3 consists of 14 residues. V lost 5 bases and J lost 9; bases outside the gene matches: 10. Germline V lookup: CDR1 DFQATT, CDR2 SNEGSKA (reference sequence). CDR3 loop: CSAGRQGGSSPLHF. The DNA for the CDR3 is TGCAGTGCTGGCCGACAGGGAGGAAGTTCACCCCTCCACTTT.

V usage is TRBV7-9 and J usage is TRBJ1-6, with 7 bases that match TRBD1. The CDR3 runs to 15 residues. V dropped 5 bases and J dropped 8; count of bases not matched to a gene: 9. From germline, CDR1 is SEHNR and CDR2 FQNEAQ (reference sequence). The CDR3 loop reads CASSPRQGTYSPLHF. As DNA, the CDR3 is TGTGCCAGCAGCCCTCGACAGGGCACCTATTCACCCCTCCACTTT.

This clonotype was counted between two and nine times. V and J are TRBV21-1 and TRBJ1-2. TRBV21-1 represents a pseudogene. The CDR3 extends over 13 amino acids. The CDR3 region has the DNA TGTGCCAGCAGCAAGCATCTTGCTGCTGGCTACACCTTC. This translates into CASSKHLAAGYTF.

The chain carries TRBV5-4 and TRBJ1-3; no clear D gene. The V gene's germline CDR1 is SGHNT and CDR2 YYREEE (reference sequence). The CDR3 is 16 residues long. V was pared by 2 bases and J by 1 base, with 13 bases between. CDR3 sequence reads: CASSFGGMNSGNTIYF. The CDR3 DNA sequence: TGTGCCAGCAGCTTCGGAGGGATGAATTCTGGAAACACCATATATTTT.

This clonotype occurred many times. The J gene is TRBJ2-1, the V gene TRBV9; D perhaps matches TRBD2 (5 bases). Per germline, CDR1 SGDLS and CDR2 YYNGEE. V gave up 0 bases and J gave up 9 bases, with 13 bases separating them. The CDR3 runs to 14 residues. DNA for the CDR3: TGTGCCAGCAGCGTAGTTAGAGGGAGCGGTGAGCAGTTCTTC. It encodes CASSVVRGSGEQFF.

Ten or more counts support this clonotype. This rearrangement joins TRBV20-1 to TRBJ1-5; no definite D call. This CDR3 comprises 13 residues. Trimming shortened V by 8 bases and J by 2 bases, and 13 bases separated the two germline ends. Germline V lookup: CDR1 DFQATT, CDR2 SNEGSKA (reference sequence). The CDR3 nucleotides read TGCAGTTCACAAGTGGTGGGCAATCAGCCCCAGCATTTT. The encoded protein is CSSQVVGNQPQHF.

At least ten counts were recorded for this clonotype. The J gene is TRBJ2-6, the V gene TRBV6-5, with D possibly being TRBD2 (6 bases). Germline V gene lookup returns CDR1 MNHEY and CDR2 SVGAGI. The CDR3 is made up of 14 amino acids. V dropped 6 bases and J dropped 6 bases, with 12 bases sitting between them. The CDR3: CASRWGEEANVLTF. The CDR3 coding sequence is TGTGCCAGCAGGTGGGGGGAGGAGGCCAACGTCCTGACTTTC.

This clonotype occurred a few times. The chain links TRBV4-2 to TRBJ2-2, with D hard to call. V was clipped by 0 bases and J by 2 bases, with 10 bases between them. Per germline, CDR1 LGHNA and CDR2 YNFKEQ. This CDR3 has 16 residues. The CDR3 protein is CASSQEFRVNTGELFF. The CDR3 DNA follows: TGTGCCAGCAGCCAAGAGTTTCGGGTAAACACCGGGGAGCTGTTTTTT.

This clonotype was seen a few times. V is TRBV18 and J is TRBJ2-1; TRBD2 agrees at 16 bases. CDR3 size: 19 residues. Per germline, CDR1 KGHSH and CDR2 LQKENI. The V segment lost 0 bases and the J segment 9 bases; nucleotides outside the gene matches: 11. The CDR3 spells CASSPPGLAGGIDRREQFF. The CDR3 DNA reads as TGTGCCAGCTCACCACCGGGACTAGCGGGGGGGATAGATCGTCGTGAGCAGTTCTTC.

The chain is built from TRBV5-1 and TRBJ2-3; a weak D match, TRBD2 (7 bases). V lost 4 bases and J 2 bases, leaving 17 bases between the germline ends. The CDR3 covers 16 residues. From germline, CDR1 is SGHRS and CDR2 YFSETQ. The CDR3: CASSPQGGGFTDTQYF. In DNA, the CDR3 is TGCGCCAGCAGCCCCCAGGGCGGGGGCTTCACAGATACGCAGTATTTT.

This chain joins TRBV6-2 or TRBV6-3 and TRBJ2-1; D call uncertain. Trimming took off 5 bases at V and 0 bases at J, with 11 bases between the two ends. Germline V CDR1 and CDR2: MNHEY, SVGEGT. This CDR3 region has 15 residues. Here the CDR3 reads CASSPHYTSYNEQFF. The CDR3 coding sequence is TGTGCCAGCAGTCCACACTATACCTCCTACAATGAGCAGTTCTTC.

This clonotype appeared a few times. The chain employs TRBV24-1 and TRBJ2-1; 8 positions agree with TRBD1. This CDR3 comprises 17 residues. Trimming removed 1 base from V and 10 bases from J; junction bases left unmatched: 14. Germline CDR1 reads KGHDR; CDR2 reads SFDVKD. This CDR3 is CATSDFSGESGGDEQFF. The CDR3 region has the DNA TGTGCCACCAGTGATTTTAGCGGAGAATCAGGGGGCGACGAGCAGTTCTTC.

The rearrangement uses TRBV9 and TRBJ1-1, with a tentative D call TRBD1 (5 bases). Germline V gene sequence: CDR1 SGDLS, CDR2 YYNGEE. Trimming stripped 3 bases from V and 4 bases from J, with 13 bases between. This CDR3 has 14 residues. The chain's CDR3 is CASSGARGGTEAFF. The CDR3, as DNA: TGTGCCAGCAGCGGAGCCCGGGGCGGCACTGAAGCTTTCTTT.

The sample holds a few counts of this clonotype. CDR3 protein: CASGFPTRSEAFF. The CDR3 nucleotides are TGTGCTAGTGGTTTCCCTACTAGGAGTGAAGCTTTCTTT. The gene calls are TRBV12-5 and TRBJ1-1; D is unresolved. The CDR3 loop spans 13 amino acids. Per germline, CDR1 LGHNT and CDR2 FRNRAP. V was cut by 3 bases and J by 7 bases, with 12 bases left in between.